Following are 19 T cell receptor beta chains from one sample sequenced in a study of blood T cell repertoires in COVID-19. Sequencing was performed with immunoSEQ multiplex PCR; in TCRdb, only in-frame clones are kept and a portion is missing. Of roughly 120,000 clones in the sample, approximately 80% were seen once. Source material: peripheral blood. Every receptor here comes from a man in his sixties or seventies with acute or convalescent COVID-19.

This chain uses TRBV5-5 with TRBJ2-5; 7 nucleotides align to TRBD1. This CDR3 is built from 15 residues. The V and J ends lost 4 bases and 5 bases, in that order; junction bases with no gene match: 11. Germline V CDR1 and CDR2: SGHKS, YYEKEE (reference sequence). CDR3 region: CASSLPKGAYETQYF. The CDR3 nucleotides are TGTGCCAGCAGCCTCCCAAAGGGGGCTTATGAGACCCAGTACTTC. The whole variable domain, remainder taken from reference TRBV5-5 and TRBJ2-5, is DAGVTQSPTHLIKTRGQQVTLRCSPISGHKSVSWYQQVLGQGPQFIFQYYEKEERGRGNFPDRFSARQFPNYSSELNVNALLLGDSALYLCASSLPKGAYETQYFGPGTRLLVL.

The chain has TRBV5-8 and TRBJ1-2; D is undetermined. The V end lost 4 bases, the J end lost 7 bases, and 14 bases lay between the germline ends. Germline loops: CDR1 SGHTS, CDR2 YDEGEE. This CDR3 is 13 amino acids long. The CDR3 is CASSPRRSGGYTF. The CDR3 coding sequence is TGTGCCAGCAGCCCACGGAGGTCGGGTGGCTACACCTTC.

The chain uses TRBV7-8 and TRBJ1-4; 9 positions match TRBD1. Germline loops: CDR1 SGHVS, CDR2 FQNEAQ. V lost 6 bases, J lost 7 bases, and 12 bases stayed unmatched. The CDR3 is 16 amino acids. The CDR3 nucleotides are TGTGCCAGCAGAGCTACCGGGACAGGGATATTTGAAAAACTGTTTTTT. Translated, it gives CASRATGTGIFEKLFF. Full variable domain (outside the CDR3, taken from reference TRBV7-8 and TRBJ1-4): GAGVSQSPRYKVAKRGQDVALRCDPISGHVSLFWYQQALGQGPEFLTYFQNEAQLDKSGLPSDRFFAERPEGSVSTLKIQRTQQEDSAVYLCASRATGTGIFEKLFFGSGTQLSVL.

This clone was recorded once. The CDR3 region has the DNA TGTGCCAGCAGCCCCCGGGCCCCGAGGGTCCAAGAGACCCAGTACTTC. As protein: CASSPRAPRVQETQYF. This chain joins TRBV7-8 and TRBJ2-5; a possible D gene is TRBD2 (5 bases). CDR3 length equals 16 residues. V was cut by 5 bases and J by 1 base, with 17 bases left in between. Germline-derived CDR1 and CDR2 are SGHVS and FQNEAQ.

The V call is TRBV10-3, the J call TRBJ2-1; 11 bases are shared with TRBD1. The CDR3 length is 13 residues. In germline, CDR1 is ENHRY, CDR2 SYGVKD. Trimming took 8 bases from V and 9 from J; bases not matched to a gene: 6. The CDR3 DNA is TGTGCCATCGGCCGGGACAGGGGGTTTGAGCAGTTCTTC. It yields the protein CAIGRDRGFEQFF.

The rearrangement links TRBV7-9 to TRBJ2-3; TRBD2 matches 15 bases. The CDR3 loop spans 19 amino acids. Looked up from germline, CDR1 is SEHNR and CDR2 is FQNEAQ (reference sequence). After removal of 5 bases from V and 3 bases from J, the junction contained 12 bases not matched to a gene. The CDR3 DNA is TGTGCCAGCAGCCCTCGGACTAGCGGGGGGGCCGGGCTGACAGATACGCAGTATTTT. Encoded protein: CASSPRTSGGAGLTDTQYF.

V usage is TRBV7-3 and J usage is TRBJ2-3; D gene unclear. The CDR3 is 14 amino acids. Germline values: CDR1 SGHTA, CDR2 FQGTGA. V lost 0 bases and J lost 0, with 4 bases in between. In DNA form, the CDR3 reads TGTGCCAGCAGCTTAACAGCCAGCACAGATACGCAGTATTTT. Amino acids: CASSLTASTDTQYF.

The V call is TRBV6-5, the J call TRBJ2-7; D unresolved. The CDR3 length is 14 residues. Germline assignment: CDR1 MNHEY and CDR2 SVGAGI. Trimming left V 6 bases short and J 1 base short, with 13 bases between. The CDR3 region has the DNA TGTGCCAGCAGGTCGGGTCCGGCTTCCTACGAGCAGTACTTC. This codes for CASRSGPASYEQYF.

The chain links TRBV6-1 to TRBJ2-1; TRBD1 aligns across 8 bases. CDR1 is MNHNS, CDR2 SASEGT, per germline. V trimming: 3 bases; J trimming: 3 bases; junction bases outside the gene matches: 7. This CDR3 is built from 16 residues. DNA for the CDR3: TGTGCCAGCAGTGACAACAGGGGGGTATACTACAATGAGCAGTTCTTC. Translated: CASSDNRGVYYNEQFF.

This clone was counted a few times. The gene calls are TRBV6-5 and TRBJ1-5, with 7 bases lining up with TRBD1. The CDR3 runs to 14 residues. V was pared by 5 bases and J by 5 bases, with 6 bases of the junction left unmatched. Looked up from germline, CDR1 is MNHEY and CDR2 is SVGAGI. CDR3 sequence (DNA): TGTGCCAGCAGTCCCAGGGGGTCTGATCAGCCCCAGCATTTT. It translates to CASSPRGSDQPQHF.

J is TRBJ2-1 and V is TRBV7-2; 11 bases agree with TRBD1. CDR1 SGHTA and CDR2 FQGNSA come from the germline V gene. CDR3 length: 14 amino acids. J was trimmed by 5 bases and V by 5 bases; bases with no gene match: 2. The chain's CDR3 is CASSGQGADNEQFF. The CDR3 DNA follows: TGTGCCAGCAGCGGACAGGGGGCCGACAATGAGCAGTTCTTC.

For the CDR3, the DNA is TGTGCCAGCAGCCAAGTGGGCGGGGGCATGACAGATACGCAGTATTTT. This translates into CASSQVGGGMTDTQYF. The rearrangement joins TRBV3-1 (or the pseudogene TRBV3-2) to TRBJ2-3; D might be TRBD2 (7 bases). V was trimmed by 1 base and J by 3 bases, leaving 14 bases between them. The CDR3 length is 16 residues. Germline V lookup: CDR1 LGHDT, CDR2 YNNKEL (reference sequence).

The chain is built from TRBV11-2 and TRBJ1-6; TRBD1 matches 8 bases. Trimming took 5 bases from V and 10 from J; bases not matched to a gene: 7. Germline lookup yields CDR1 SGHAT and CDR2 FQNNGV. This CDR3 region has 14 residues. Here the CDR3 reads CASSPKTGASPLHF. The CDR3 DNA reads TGTGCCAGCAGCCCAAAGACAGGGGCCTCACCCCTCCACTTT.

The chain recombines TRBV7-8 with TRBJ2-3; TRBD2 aligns across 11 bases. Trimming cost V 4 bases and J 0 bases; bases outside gene matches: 9. In germline, CDR1 is SGHVS, CDR2 FQNEAQ. The CDR3 spans 18 residues. Here the CDR3 reads CASSSRGLAGGSTDTQYF. CDR3 DNA sequence: TGTGCCAGCAGCTCGAGAGGGCTAGCGGGGGGTAGCACAGATACGCAGTATTTT.

The rearrangement links TRBV23-1 to TRBJ2-1; 7 positions match TRBD1. TRBV23-1 carries the ORF label, with uncertain function. The CDR3 runs to 16 residues. V lost 6 bases, J lost 0 bases, and 8 bases stayed unmatched. Here the CDR3 DNA reads TGCGCCAGCAGCCGGACAGGTTTGAGCTCCTACAATGAGCAGTTCTTC. Translated: CASSRTGLSSYNEQFF.

This chain connects TRBV30 to TRBJ2-7, with TRBD1 matching over 8 bases. V shed 4 bases and J 1 base; nucleotides not matched to a gene: 3. The CDR3 extends over 13 amino acids. The germline CDR1 and CDR2 sequences are GTSNPN and SVGIG (reference sequence). The CDR3 spells CAWKGTGSYEQYF. CDR3 in DNA: TGTGCCTGGAAAGGGACAGGTTCCTACGAGCAGTACTTC.

This chain connects TRBV5-1 to TRBJ1-1; D not certain. Germline CDR1 SGHRS, CDR2 YFSETQ. The CDR3 sequence is 14 residues long. Deletions cut 0 bases from V and 0 bases from J, with 6 bases between. CDR3 loop: CASSLVGLNTEAFF. The CDR3 DNA reads TGCGCCAGCAGCTTGGTTGGGCTGAACACTGAAGCTTTCTTT. Filled out from reference TRBV5-1 and TRBJ1-1, the complete variable domain reads KAGVTQTPRYLIKTRGQQVTLSCSPISGHRSVSWYQQTPGQGLQFLFEYFSETQRNKGNFPGRFSGRQFSNSRSEMNVSTLELGDSALYLCASSLVGLNTEAFFGQGTRLTVV.

The chain employs TRBV7-2 and TRBJ1-6, with D maybe TRBD1 (6 bases). V lost 5 bases and J 7 bases, leaving 15 bases between the germline ends. The CDR3 extends over 15 amino acids. From germline, CDR1 is SGHTA and CDR2 FQGNSA. The CDR3 loop reads CASSLTGLGNSPLHF. CDR3 in DNA: TGTGCCAGCAGCCTGACAGGCCTAGGGAATTCACCCCTCCACTTT. The variable domain in full, with the rest retrieved from reference TRBV7-2 and TRBJ1-6, is GAGVSQSPSNKVTEKGKDVELRCDPISGHTALYWYRQSLGQGLEFLIYFQGNSAPDKSGLPSDRFSAERTGGSVSTLTIQRTQQEDSAVYLCASSLTGLGNSPLHFGNGTRLTVT.

This clone was seen a single time. The V and J genes are TRBV7-2 and TRBJ2-1, with 13 bases aligning to TRBD2. V dropped 1 base and J dropped 7; count of bases not matched to a gene: 4. Germline V CDR1 and CDR2: SGHTA, FQGNSA. The length of the CDR3 is 16 residues. The CDR3 region is CASSLGTSGGQNEQFF. The DNA for the CDR3 is TGTGCCAGCAGCTTAGGGACTAGCGGGGGCCAAAATGAGCAGTTCTTC. The complete variable domain, with remaining parts taken from reference TRBV7-2 and TRBJ2-1, reads GAGVSQSPSNKVTEKGKDVELRCDPISGHTALYWYRQSLGQGLEFLIYFQGNSAPDKSGLPSDRFSAERTGGSVSTLTIQRTQQEDSAVYLCASSLGTSGGQNEQFFGPGTRLTVL.